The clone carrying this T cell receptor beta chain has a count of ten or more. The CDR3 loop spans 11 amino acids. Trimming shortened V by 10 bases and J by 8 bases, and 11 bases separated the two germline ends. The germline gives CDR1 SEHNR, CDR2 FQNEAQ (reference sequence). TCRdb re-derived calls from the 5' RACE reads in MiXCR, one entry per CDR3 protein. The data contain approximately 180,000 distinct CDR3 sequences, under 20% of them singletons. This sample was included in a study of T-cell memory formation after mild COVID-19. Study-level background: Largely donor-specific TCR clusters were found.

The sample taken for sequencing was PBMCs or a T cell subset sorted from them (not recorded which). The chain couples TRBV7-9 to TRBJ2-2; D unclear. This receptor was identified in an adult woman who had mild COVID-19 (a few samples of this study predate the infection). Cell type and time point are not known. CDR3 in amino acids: CATRERGELFF. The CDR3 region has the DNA TGTGCCACCCGTGAGAGAGGGGAGCTGTTTTTT.